This TCR beta chain was captured in a study of human T cells and chemical hapten exposure. Findings and limits, study-wide: The study found that PT1 expanded TCR counts correlated positively with patch test score. Versus controls, expanded TCRs had significantly more large CDR3 similarity clusters. The donors suffered from alopecia, so their immune response may not match that of healthy people.

V gave up 3 bases and J gave up 6 bases; unmatched junction bases: 5. Germline-derived CDR1 and CDR2 are MNHEY and SMNVEV (reference sequence). The CDR3 contains 16 residues. This sample's time point: patch test 2, 6 weeks after DPC sensitization. Treatment: therapeutic diphenylcyclopropenone sensitization with weekly scalp DPC. With regard to this clonotype: Its antigen is currently unknown.

TCRdb fed the RACE reads into MiXCR, producing one record per CDR3 protein. The table has over 130,000 distinct CDR3 sequences, around 11% seen once. The source material was whole blood, sampled in connection with sensitization to the hapten diphenylcyclopropenone (DPC). The TCR was taken from a woman in her forties or fifties with alopecia areata. Some clones in this sample may be carry-over from other donors' samples. The V call is TRBV27, the J call TRBJ2-2; 12 bases are a match to TRBD2. Here the CDR3 DNA reads TGTGCCAGCAGTTTCCTGACTAGCGGGAGCCCCGGGGAGCTGTTTTTT. It encodes CASSFLTSGSPGELFF.